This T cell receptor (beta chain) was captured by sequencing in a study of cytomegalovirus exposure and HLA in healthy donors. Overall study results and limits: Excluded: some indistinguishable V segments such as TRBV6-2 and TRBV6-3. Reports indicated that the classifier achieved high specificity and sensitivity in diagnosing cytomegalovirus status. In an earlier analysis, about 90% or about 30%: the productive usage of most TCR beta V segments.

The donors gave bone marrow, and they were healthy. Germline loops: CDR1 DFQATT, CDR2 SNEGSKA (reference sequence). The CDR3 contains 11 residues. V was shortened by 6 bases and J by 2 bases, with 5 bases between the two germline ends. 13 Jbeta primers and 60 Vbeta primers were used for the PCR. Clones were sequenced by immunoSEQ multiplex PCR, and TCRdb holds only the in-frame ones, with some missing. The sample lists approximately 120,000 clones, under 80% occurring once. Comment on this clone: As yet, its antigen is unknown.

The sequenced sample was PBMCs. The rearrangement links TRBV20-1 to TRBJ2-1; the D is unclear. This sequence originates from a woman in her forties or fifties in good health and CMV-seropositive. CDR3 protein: CSARTYNEQFF. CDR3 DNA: TGCAGTGCCAGGACCTACAATGAGCAGTTCTTC.